This T cell receptor beta chain came from a study of cytotoxic CD8 clonotypes in ibrutinib-treated CLL. Overall study: Investigators reported about 24 partial and 2 complete responses; after median around 63 months, roughly 15 patients remained remitted and about 12 progressed. Overall study results and limits: Clonality correlated strongly with circulating CD8+ T cells and exceeded age-matched healthy donors at baseline. Under treatment, the uncommon public clonotypes either contracted or remained stable. Before falling back toward baseline at progression, clonality had risen at the time of ibrutinib response.

Profiled with immunoSEQ multiplex PCR; TCRdb holds only in-frame clones, not every one. Here the sample spans over 150,000 clones, about 72% being singletons. Per the germline V gene, CDR1 is SQVTM and CDR2 is ANQGSEA. CDR3 size: 18 residues. The V gene lost 5 bases and the J gene lost 1 base, with 26 bases spanning the gap. Notes on this clone: The target antigen is unknown.

This clonotype was sampled from a human donor with chronic lymphocytic leukemia. Sequences were derived from PBMCs, sampled after 24 months of ibrutinib treatment. This chain uses TRBV29-1 with TRBJ1-1; D remains ambiguous. The CDR3 spells CSVPKTSSWALTNTEAFF. CDR3 DNA: TGCAGCGTTCCTAAAACCTCTAGTTGGGCTTTAACGAACACTGAAGCTTTCTTT.